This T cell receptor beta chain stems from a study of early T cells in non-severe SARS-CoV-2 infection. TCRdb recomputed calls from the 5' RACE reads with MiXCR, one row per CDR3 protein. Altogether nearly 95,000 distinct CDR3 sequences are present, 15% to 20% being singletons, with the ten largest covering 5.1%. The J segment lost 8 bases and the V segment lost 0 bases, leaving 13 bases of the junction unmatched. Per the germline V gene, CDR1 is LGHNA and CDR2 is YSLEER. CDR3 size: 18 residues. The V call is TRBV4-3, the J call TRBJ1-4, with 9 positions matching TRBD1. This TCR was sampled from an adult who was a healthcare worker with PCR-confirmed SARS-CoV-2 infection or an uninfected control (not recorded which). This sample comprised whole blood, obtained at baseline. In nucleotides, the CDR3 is TGCGCCAGCAGCCAAGATCCGGATACAGGGGGCTTAGGCGAAAAACTGTTTTTT. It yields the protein CASSQDPDTGGLGEKLFF.